This is a list of T cell receptor beta chains from one sample in a study of blood T cell repertoires in COVID-19. Repertoires were generated with immunoSEQ multiplex PCR, while TCRdb's copy carries only in-frame clones and drops some. The sample lists around 190,000 clones, more than 70% occurring once. Material for sequencing was peripheral blood. The receptors derive from a man aged 45-60 years with COVID-19, enrolled during active disease. Both conserved end residues are part of each CDR3. D genes are given only for firm matches. Clone size is given for some rows only: seen once, a few or many times, or a class if the clone is expanded.

J gene: TRBJ2-1
V gene: TRBV5-6
clone size: NA
D gene: TRBD2
CDR3 DNA: TGTGCCAGCAGCTTGTATCTAGCGGGGGGTACTCCCTACAATGAGCAGTTCTTC
CDR3 protein: CASSLYLAGGTPYNEQFF

J gene: TRBJ2-1
V gene: TRBV2
clone size: NA
D gene: TRBD2
CDR3 DNA: TGTGCCAGCAGTGAAAGTCCGGCTAGCGGGAGGGCTTACAATGAGCAGTTCTTC
CDR3 protein: CASSESPASGRAYNEQFF

J gene: TRBJ1-6
V gene: TRBV29-1
clone size: NA
D gene: TRBD1
CDR3 DNA: TGCAGCGTGATGACAGGGGGTAATTCACCCCTCCACTTT
CDR3 protein: CSVMTGGNSPLHF

J gene: TRBJ2-2
V gene: TRBV7-3
clone size: NA
D gene: NA
CDR3 DNA: TGTGCCAGCAGCTTAGCGTCATACACCGGGGAGCTGTTTTTT
CDR3 protein: CASSLASYTGELFF

J gene: TRBJ2-7
V gene: TRBV3-1/TRBV3-2
clone size: NA
D gene: NA
CDR3 DNA: TGTGCCAGCAGCCAAGATACTGGGACTCTGACCTACGAGCAGTACTTC
CDR3 protein: CASSQDTGTLTYEQYF

J gene: TRBJ2-5
V gene: TRBV19
clone size: NA
D gene: NA
CDR3 DNA: TGTGCCAGCCAATCCGGACAGTCCCGTAGGAAGACCCAGTACTTC
CDR3 protein: CASQSGQSRRKTQYF

J gene: TRBJ2-1
V gene: TRBV24-1
clone size: NA
D gene: NA
CDR3 DNA: TGTGCCACCAGTGACGGTGGACTCCAGGCGTTCTTC
CDR3 protein: CATSDGGLQAFF

J gene: TRBJ2-1
V gene: TRBV27
clone size: NA
D gene: TRBD1
CDR3 DNA: TGTGCCAGCAGTCACGGACAGGGGCGTAACAATGAGCAGTTCTTC
CDR3 protein: CASSHGQGRNNEQFF

J gene: TRBJ2-7
V gene: TRBV3-1/TRBV3-2
clone size: NA
D gene: TRBD2
CDR3 DNA: TGTGCCAGCAGCCCTCCGGGACTATCCTACGAGCAGTACTTC
CDR3 protein: CASSPPGLSYEQYF

J gene: TRBJ2-5
V gene: TRBV27
clone size: NA
D gene: NA
CDR3 DNA: TGTGCCAGCAGACCCGCCCGCGGCCTCTGGGAGACCCAGTACTTC
CDR3 protein: CASRPARGLWETQYF

J gene: TRBJ2-7
V gene: TRBV5-1
clone size: NA
D gene: NA
CDR3 DNA: TGCGCCAGCAGCTTGTTTACGGGGGAAGGCGAGCAGTACTTC
CDR3 protein: CASSLFTGEGEQYF

J gene: TRBJ2-7
V gene: TRBV29-1
clone size: few
D gene: TRBD1
CDR3 DNA: TGCAGCGTTGAAGATAAGGGCTGGGGGACAGGGGCCTACGAGCAGTACTTC
CDR3 protein: CSVEDKGWGTGAYEQYF

J gene: TRBJ1-3
V gene: TRBV2
clone size: NA
D gene: NA
CDR3 DNA: TGTGCCAGCAGTGAAGATAGTCAGGGATGGGAAGGCTCTGGAAACACCATATATTTT
CDR3 protein: CASSEDSQGWEGSGNTIYF

J gene: TRBJ2-7
V gene: TRBV6-2/TRBV6-3
clone size: NA
D gene: TRBD1
CDR3 DNA: TGTGCCAGCAGCCAACCGGGACAGGGCTACGAGCAGTACTTC
CDR3 protein: CASSQPGQGYEQYF

J gene: TRBJ1-2
V gene: TRBV10-3
clone size: NA
D gene: TRBD1
CDR3 DNA: TGTGCCATCAAGAGAGACTCCGGGACAGGGGATAACTATGGCTACACCTTC
CDR3 protein: CAIKRDSGTGDNYGYTF

J gene: TRBJ2-2
V gene: TRBV27
clone size: NA
D gene: TRBD1
CDR3 DNA: TGTGCCAGCAGCTCTACTCGACAGGGGGCGGCGTGGACCGGGGAGCTGTTTTTT
CDR3 protein: CASSSTRQGAAWTGELFF

J gene: TRBJ2-1
V gene: TRBV7-9
clone size: many
D gene: TRBD2
CDR3 DNA: TGTGCCAGCACCATACTAGCGCATGAGCAGTTCTTC
CDR3 protein: CASTILAHEQFF

J gene: TRBJ1-6
V gene: TRBV28
clone size: few
D gene: TRBD1
CDR3 DNA: TGTGCCAGCAGTTTGGGTCAGGGGGGTTCACCCCTCCACTTT
CDR3 protein: CASSLGQGGSPLHF

J gene: TRBJ1-5
V gene: TRBV4-1
clone size: NA
D gene: NA
CDR3 DNA: TGCGCCAGCAGCCAAGGGGGAGGGAGTCAGCCCCAGCATTTT
CDR3 protein: CASSQGGGSQPQHF

J gene: TRBJ2-4
V gene: TRBV27
clone size: NA
D gene: TRBD1
CDR3 DNA: TGTGCCAGCAGTACGCGGGACAGGGCCAAAAACATTCAGTACTTC
CDR3 protein: CASSTRDRAKNIQYF

J gene: TRBJ2-7
V gene: TRBV5-4
clone size: NA
D gene: TRBD1
CDR3 DNA: TGTGCCAGCAGCTCCCCCGGGACAGGAGGATCCGAGCAGTACTTC
CDR3 protein: CASSSPGTGGSEQYF

J gene: TRBJ2-2
V gene: TRBV19
clone size: NA
D gene: NA
CDR3 DNA: TGTGCCAGTAGTAGCGACAGGTGGAGCGGGGAGCTGTTTTTT
CDR3 protein: CASSSDRWSGELFF

J gene: TRBJ2-5
V gene: TRBV20-1
clone size: NA
D gene: TRBD2
CDR3 DNA: TGCAGTGCTAGTGGACTCGGGAGGGCCCCAGAGACCCAGTACTTC
CDR3 protein: CSASGLGRAPETQYF

J gene: TRBJ2-3
V gene: TRBV6-2/TRBV6-3
clone size: NA
D gene: TRBD2
CDR3 DNA: TGTGCCAGCAGCTCCACAATAGCGGGAGGGATAGATACGCAGTATTTT
CDR3 protein: CASSSTIAGGIDTQYF

J gene: TRBJ2-2
V gene: TRBV5-1
clone size: NA
D gene: TRBD1
CDR3 DNA: TGCGCCAGCAGCCCGGGACAGGCTAAGACCGGGGAGCTGTTTTTT
CDR3 protein: CASSPGQAKTGELFF

J gene: TRBJ2-1
V gene: TRBV19
clone size: NA
D gene: TRBD2
CDR3 DNA: TGTGCCAGCCGGGGGGACTCGCGGGCCTACAATGAGCAGTTCTTC
CDR3 protein: CASRGDSRAYNEQFF

J gene: TRBJ2-1
V gene: TRBV25-1
clone size: NA
D gene: NA
CDR3 DNA: TGTGCCAGCAGTGAACCGGGAATCGTCAATGAGCAGTTCTTC
CDR3 protein: CASSEPGIVNEQFF

J gene: TRBJ1-6
V gene: TRBV19
clone size: NA
D gene: NA
CDR3 DNA: TGTGCCAGTTCCACCAAGAGTAATTCACCCCTCCACTTT
CDR3 protein: CASSTKSNSPLHF

J gene: TRBJ1-6
V gene: TRBV3-1/TRBV3-2
clone size: NA
D gene: NA
CDR3 DNA: TGTGCCAGCAGCCAAGATACAACAGGGCGTTCACCCCTCCACTTT
CDR3 protein: CASSQDTTGRSPLHF

J gene: TRBJ1-5
V gene: TRBV19
clone size: once
D gene: TRBD1
CDR3 DNA: TGTGCCAGTAGTACCTCGACAGGGAAGCAGCCCCAGCATTTT
CDR3 protein: CASSTSTGKQPQHF

J gene: TRBJ2-5
V gene: TRBV10-3
clone size: NA
D gene: NA
CDR3 DNA: TGTGCCATCAGTGAGGGACTCCCAACTGAGACCCAGTACTTC
CDR3 protein: CAISEGLPTETQYF

J gene: TRBJ2-3
V gene: TRBV5-1
clone size: NA
D gene: NA
CDR3 DNA: TGCGCCAGCAGCTTGGCCATAGATACGCAGTATTTT
CDR3 protein: CASSLAIDTQYF

J gene: TRBJ2-3
V gene: TRBV10-3
clone size: NA
D gene: NA
CDR3 DNA: TGTGCCACCGAGAGTATGTCCAACACAGATACGCAGTATTTT
CDR3 protein: CATESMSNTDTQYF

J gene: TRBJ1-3
V gene: TRBV11-2
clone size: NA
D gene: NA
CDR3 DNA: TGTGCCAGCAGCTTAGGCAGCTCTGGAAACACCATATATTTT
CDR3 protein: CASSLGSSGNTIYF

J gene: TRBJ1-1
V gene: TRBV5-4
clone size: NA
D gene: TRBD1
CDR3 DNA: TGTGCCAGCAGCGCGACAGGGATTTCAAACACTGAAGCTTTCTTT
CDR3 protein: CASSATGISNTEAFF

J gene: TRBJ1-3
V gene: TRBV7-9
clone size: NA
D gene: NA
CDR3 DNA: TGTGCCAGCAGCTTACTAGGAGACAGGGGAAACACCATATATTTT
CDR3 protein: CASSLLGDRGNTIYF

J gene: TRBJ1-5
V gene: TRBV24-1
clone size: NA
D gene: TRBD1
CDR3 DNA: TGTGCCACCCAAGGTGTTGACAGGGGTAACAATCAGCCCCAGCATTTT
CDR3 protein: CATQGVDRGNNQPQHF

J gene: TRBJ1-2
V gene: TRBV28
clone size: NA
D gene: NA
CDR3 DNA: TGTGCCAGCAGTTTATCAGGGGTGGGTGGCTACACCTTC
CDR3 protein: CASSLSGVGGYTF

J gene: TRBJ2-5
V gene: TRBV19
clone size: NA
D gene: NA
CDR3 DNA: TGTGCCAGTAGTGGACAACAAGAGACCCAGTACTTC
CDR3 protein: CASSGQQETQYF

J gene: TRBJ1-1
V gene: TRBV6-5
clone size: NA
D gene: TRBD1
CDR3 DNA: TGTGCCAGCAACCGACAGGGTATGATGAACACTGAAGCTTTCTTT
CDR3 protein: CASNRQGMMNTEAFF

J gene: TRBJ1-1
V gene: TRBV9
clone size: NA
D gene: NA
CDR3 DNA: TGTGCCAGCAGCACGGACTCGGGCGCTGAAGCTTTCTTT
CDR3 protein: CASSTDSGAEAFF

J gene: TRBJ2-1
V gene: TRBV7-9
clone size: NA
D gene: NA
CDR3 DNA: TGTGCCAGCAGCTTAGGTTCCAACATACCGGAGAATGAGCAGTTCTTC
CDR3 protein: CASSLGSNIPENEQFF

J gene: TRBJ2-3
V gene: TRBV7-2
clone size: NA
D gene: TRBD2
CDR3 DNA: TGTGCCAGCAGCTCTCGGACTAGCGGGGGAGCCACAGATACGCAGTATTTT
CDR3 protein: CASSSRTSGGATDTQYF